This T cell receptor beta chain was documented in a study of CD8 T cells in Susac syndrome. General study points: The authors acknowledged that the study's TCR sequencing and HLA analysis involved relatively few individuals.

An amount of RNA that ranged from roughly 0.5 to 1 ug was reverse transcribed with random hexamers. TCR beta CDR3 was amplified by immunoSEQ covering 54 Vbeta and 13 Jbeta. TCRdb fed the immunoSEQ multiplex PCR reads into MiXCR, producing one record per CDR3 protein. The profile covers 200,000 to 300,000 distinct CDR3 sequences, with just under 95% appearing a single time and around 0.07% taken by the ten largest. This CDR3 comprises 15 residues. Germline assignment: CDR1 SEHNR and CDR2 FQNEAQ (reference sequence). The V segment lost 5 bases and the J segment 8 bases; nucleotides outside the gene matches: 14. About this clonotype itself: Its target is not known.

The multiple sclerosis control cohort comprised treatment-naive individuals presenting with stable or active relapsing-remitting disease. Negative isolation yielded the CD8+ and CD4+ T cells, while FACS enriched the TEMRA cells. The receptor's source is a human donor with multiple sclerosis. Sequenced sample: CD4+ T cells from PBMCs. The chain links TRBV7-9 to TRBJ2-7; 8 positions agree with TRBD1. CDR3 region: CASSPVDQGASQQYF. Here the CDR3 DNA reads TGTGCCAGCAGCCCTGTGGATCAGGGGGCGAGTCAGCAGTACTTC.